The T cell receptor beta chain under discussion was sequenced for a study of OX40 agonist ivuxolimab in advanced cancers. TCRdb's copy holds only in-frame clones and misses some; the assay was immunoSEQ multiplex PCR. The sample records 50,000 to 65,000 clones, approximately 89% being singletons. The CDR3 runs 14 residues. Per germline, CDR1 LNHDA and CDR2 SQIVND (reference sequence). The junction had 11 bases not matched to a gene; V was cut back by 3 bases and J by 10 bases. The rearrangement uses TRBV19 and TRBJ2-5; 7 bases match TRBD2. The sequencing used CD4+ or CD8+ T cells sorted from blood, collected in a trial of the OX40 agonist ivuxolimab. The receptor comes from an adult with an advanced solid tumor such as melanoma, head and neck, liver or kidney cancer. The CDR3 coding sequence is TGTGCCAGTAGTATTGGGGGAGGGAAGAGATTCCAGTACTTC. Protein product: CASSIGGGKRFQYF.